This T cell receptor beta chain appears in the sequencing data of a study of Graves' ophthalmopathy and Graves' hyperthyroidism. This clonotype has ten or more counts. The target antigen is unknown. RNA transcripts served as template for amplifying TCR beta CDR3 sequences. Second-round multiplex PCR came after first-round RT-PCR with HTBI primers. MiXCR, run by TCRdb on the multiplex PCR reads, gives a single entry per CDR3 protein. The data contain 580,000 or so distinct CDR3 sequences, less than 45% of them singletons. The study excluded patients with other autoimmune diseases, uncontrolled infections, pregnancy or lactation. Clinicians made diagnoses from clinical symptoms, serum thyroxine, TRAb, thyroid ultrasound and orbital computed tomography. Findings and limits, study-wide: Most thyroid-expanded clonotypes exceeding 0.001 frequency were also found in blood.

From germline, CDR1 is SGHVS and CDR2 FQNEAQ. CDR3 length equals 16 residues. V gave up 1 base and J gave up 5 bases, with 17 bases separating them. The sequenced sample consisted of peripheral blood or thyroid tissue (not recorded which). The TCR was taken from an adult man with Graves' hyperthyroidism. V and J are TRBV7-8 and TRBJ1-1; D unresolved. CDR3 coding DNA: TGTGCCAGCAGCTTAGATCCCAGAGGAGGAGGGACTGAAGCTTTCTTT. It codes for CASSLDPRGGGTEAFF.